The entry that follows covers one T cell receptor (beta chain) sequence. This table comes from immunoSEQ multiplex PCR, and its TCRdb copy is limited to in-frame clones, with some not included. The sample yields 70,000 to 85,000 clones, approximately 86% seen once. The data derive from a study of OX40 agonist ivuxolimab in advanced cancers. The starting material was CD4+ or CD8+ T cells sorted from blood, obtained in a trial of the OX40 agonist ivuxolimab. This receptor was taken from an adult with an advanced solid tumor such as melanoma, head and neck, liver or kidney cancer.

CDR3 DNA: TGTGCCAGCAGTGAGGGGGATGTGACCCAGTACTTC. This sequence encodes CASSEGDVTQYF. The chain uses TRBV2 and TRBJ2-5, with D possibly called TRBD1 or TRBD2 (5 bases each). The CDR3 covers 12 residues. V lost 3 bases to trimming and J lost 7 bases, with 9 bases between them. CDR1 is SNHLY, CDR2 FYNNEI, per germline.